Listed below are T cell receptor beta chains from one sample, sequenced in a study of CD8 T cells in Susac syndrome. TCRdb fed the immunoSEQ multiplex PCR reads into MiXCR, producing one record per CDR3 protein. The sample has 250,000 to 300,000 distinct CDR3 sequences, around 89% seen once; the top ten hold less than 0.2%. Sequencing used CD8+ T cells from PBMCs. The receptors originated from a human donor with multiple sclerosis. Each CDR3 is given with its conserved first and last residue. D genes are given only for firm matches. A clone size is listed for some rows: how often the clone was seen (once, few, many), or a class if it is expanded.

CDR3 | DNA | J | size | D | V | length
CASGSGSDYNEQFF | TGTGCCAGCGGGAGCGGGTCGGACTACAATGAGCAGTTCTTC | TRBJ2-1 | NA | NA | TRBV2 | 14
CSAHARSGAYEQYF | TGCAGTGCGCATGCCAGGTCGGGGGCCTACGAGCAGTACTTC | TRBJ2-7 | NA | NA | TRBV20-1 | 14
CASSQAGGFYEQYF | TGCGCCAGCAGCCAAGCAGGCGGATTCTACGAGCAGTACTTC | TRBJ2-7 | NA | NA | TRBV4-1 | 14
CASSKRIWDSKNYEQYF | TGTGCCAGCAGCAAAAGAATCTGGGACAGTAAAAATTACGAGCAGTACTTC | TRBJ2-7 | once | TRBD1 | TRBV5-8 | 17
CASSWTSVYEQYF | TGTGCCAGCAGCTGGACTAGCGTGTACGAGCAGTACTTC | TRBJ2-7 | NA | TRBD2 | TRBV11-2 | 13
CASSLGVGNEQFF | TGTGCCAGCAGTTTAGGAGTGGGCAATGAGCAGTTCTTC | TRBJ2-1 | NA | NA | TRBV27 | 13
CAISYRVGDTEAFF | TGTGCCATCAGTTACAGGGTCGGGGACACTGAAGCTTTCTTT | TRBJ1-1 | NA | NA | TRBV10-3 | 14
CARSLIQGAGELFF | TGTGCCAGAAGCTTGATACAGGGGGCCGGGGAGCTGTTTTTT | TRBJ2-2 | NA | TRBD1 | TRBV5-3 | 14
CASSPGAPGRGPQHF | TGTGCCAGCAGCCCAGGGGCGCCAGGCCGGGGGCCCCAGCATTTT | TRBJ1-5 | NA | NA | TRBV7-8 | 15
CASSPARGLGANVLTF | TGTGCCAGCAGCCCCGCTAGGGGGCTCGGGGCCAACGTCCTGACTTTC | TRBJ2-6 | NA | TRBD1 | TRBV3-1 | 16
CSASVGGMYYEQYF | TGCAGTGCTAGCGTTGGTGGGATGTACTACGAGCAGTACTTC | TRBJ2-7 | NA | NA | TRBV20-1 | 14
CASSQAPGLMNEQFF | TGCGCCAGCAGCCAAGCGCCAGGGCTAATGAATGAGCAGTTCTTC | TRBJ2-1 | NA | NA | TRBV4-1 | 15
CASSQVGYKNTEAFF | TGTGCCAGCAGCCAAGTAGGGTATAAGAACACTGAAGCTTTCTTT | TRBJ1-1 | NA | NA | TRBV14 | 15
CASSYRGGYEQYF | TGTGCCAGCAGTTACCGGGGGGGTTACGAGCAGTACTTC | TRBJ2-7 | NA | TRBD2 | TRBV6-5 | 13
CASSDKRGLKETQYF | TGTGCCAGCAGTGATAAGCGGGGCCTTAAAGAGACCCAGTACTTC | TRBJ2-5 | NA | TRBD2 | TRBV2 | 15
CASSIVGTGSLNQPQHF | TGTGCCAGTAGTATTGTGGGGACCGGGAGTCTCAATCAGCCCCAGCATTTT | TRBJ1-5 | NA | NA | TRBV19 | 17
CASSYGRAYEQYF | TGTGCCAGCAGCTACGGGAGGGCCTACGAGCAGTACTTC | TRBJ2-7 | NA | TRBD2 | TRBV6-2/TRBV6-3 | 13
CASSHQQTSYEQYF | TGTGCCAGCAGCCATCAACAGACGTCCTACGAGCAGTACTTC | TRBJ2-7 | NA | NA | TRBV3-1 | 14
CASAQGDTSTDTQYF | TGTGCCAGCGCGCAGGGGGACACTAGCACAGATACGCAGTATTTT | TRBJ2-3 | NA | TRBD1 | TRBV6-5 | 15
CASWGLYRGPGYGYTF | TGCGCCAGCTGGGGCCTATACAGGGGGCCAGGCTATGGCTACACCTTC | TRBJ1-2 | NA | TRBD1 | TRBV4-1 | 16
CASSQDPRPIYEQYF | TGCGCCAGCAGCCAAGATCCCAGACCCATCTACGAGCAGTACTTC | TRBJ2-7 | few | NA | TRBV4-3 | 15
CASSLGSRMQFF | TGTGCCAGCAGCTTGGGCTCGAGGATGCAGTTCTTC | TRBJ2-1 | once | NA | TRBV5-6 | 12
CASSLDWQSVETQYF | TGTGCCAGCAGTTTAGACTGGCAGAGCGTGGAGACCCAGTACTTC | TRBJ2-5 | NA | NA | TRBV28 | 15
CASSPILRSLAKNIQYF | TGTGCCAGCAGCCCAATACTAAGATCTCTAGCCAAAAACATTCAGTACTTC | TRBJ2-4 | NA | NA | TRBV11-2 | 17
CASNGAYYGYTF | TGTGCCAGCAACGGGGCTTACTATGGCTACACCTTC | TRBJ1-2 | NA | NA | TRBV7-9 | 12
CASSLRSGGGYGYTF | TGTGCCAGCAGTTTGAGGTCCGGGGGAGGGTATGGCTACACCTTC | TRBJ1-2 | NA | NA | TRBV27 | 15
CSVEGTGPSYGYTF | TGCAGCGTTGAAGGGACAGGTCCTTCCTATGGCTACACCTTC | TRBJ1-2 | NA | TRBD1 | TRBV29-1 | 14
CASNHWTEYIYEQYF | TGCGCCAGCAATCATTGGACAGAATATATTTACGAGCAGTACTTC | TRBJ2-7 | once | NA | TRBV5-1 | 15
CASSPSTTINDEQFF | TGTGCCAGCAGCCCATCGACTACCATTAACGATGAGCAGTTCTTC | TRBJ2-1 | NA | NA | TRBV11-3 | 15
CASSPDRPNYGYTF | TGTGCCAGCAGCCCGGACCGTCCTAACTATGGCTACACCTTC | TRBJ1-2 | NA | NA | TRBV7-9 | 14
CASSQDSSGAQDTQYF | TGCGCCAGCAGCCAAGATAGTAGCGGGGCCCAAGATACGCAGTATTTT | TRBJ2-3 | once | TRBD2 | TRBV4-3 | 16
CASSEMGGGGAETQYF | TGTGCCAGCAGTGAAATGGGAGGGGGAGGCGCTGAGACCCAGTACTTC | TRBJ2-5 | few | NA | TRBV6-1 | 16
CASSLVPGSNTEAFF | TGTGCCAGCAGCTTAGTGCCAGGATCGAACACTGAAGCTTTCTTT | TRBJ1-1 | NA | NA | TRBV13 | 15
CASSLSGLGGTYEQYF | TGTGCCAGCAGTTTATCTGGACTGGGGGGAACCTACGAGCAGTACTTC | TRBJ2-7 | NA | NA | TRBV28 | 16
CASSALGEGLATDTQYF | TGTGCCAGCAGTGCCCTAGGGGAAGGGTTGGCGACAGATACGCAGTATTTT | TRBJ2-3 | once | NA | TRBV2 | 17
CSVAEPKYEQYF | TGCAGCGTTGCCGAACCGAAGTACGAGCAGTACTTC | TRBJ2-7 | NA | NA | TRBV29-1 | 12
CASSLGMIYNEQFF | TGTGCCAGCAGCTTAGGAATGATCTACAATGAGCAGTTCTTC | TRBJ2-1 | NA | NA | TRBV7-2 | 14
CASSLEAGGNTEAFF | TGTGCCAGCAGCTTGGAGGCAGGGGGAAACACTGAAGCTTTCTTT | TRBJ1-1 | NA | TRBD1 | TRBV5-4 | 15
CASNTGGYEQYF | TGTGCCAGCAACACAGGGGGCTACGAGCAGTACTTC | TRBJ2-7 | NA | TRBD1 | TRBV2 | 12
CASSPAQQGAQETQYF | TGTGCCAGCAGTCCCGCCCAGCAGGGCGCCCAAGAGACCCAGTACTTC | TRBJ2-5 | NA | NA | TRBV28 | 16
CASSASTGGFSGNTIYF | TGTGCCAGCAGTGCCTCCACCGGGGGCTTCTCTGGAAACACCATATATTTT | TRBJ1-3 | NA | NA | TRBV6-2/TRBV6-3 | 17
CASSSATRYNEQFF | TGTGCCAGCAGTTCGGCTACCCGCTACAATGAGCAGTTCTTC | TRBJ2-1 | NA | NA | TRBV6-2/TRBV6-3 | 14